Each of the 28 T cell receptor beta chains below was sequenced from the same sample in a study of cytomegalovirus exposure and HLA in healthy donors. 13 Jbeta primers and 60 Vbeta primers were used for the PCR. TCRdb's copy holds only in-frame clones and misses some; the assay was immunoSEQ multiplex PCR. This sample has some 130,000 clones; about 80% occur once, and the top ten carry 5% to 8.5%. Sample: PBMCs. The receptors shown here come from a man aged 40-49 years in good health and CMV-seropositive.

V usage is TRBV6-1 and J usage is TRBJ2-5; 8 positions match TRBD2. CDR1 MNHNS and CDR2 SASEGT come from the germline V gene. This CDR3 is 14 amino acids long. The trim removed 7 bases at V and 5 bases at J, leaving 9 bases unmatched. The CDR3: CASTLNGGVETQYF. CDR3 coding DNA: TGTGCCAGCACCCTTAACGGGGGGGTTGAGACCCAGTACTTC.

The chain has TRBV27 and TRBJ2-3, with TRBD2 identical over 13 bases. Looked up from germline, CDR1 is MNHEY and CDR2 is SMNVEV (reference sequence). The V gene end was trimmed by 6 bases and the J gene end by 4 bases; junction bases not matched to a gene: 4. The CDR3 covers 15 residues. CDR3 in amino acids: CASRTLAGGSDTQYF. In DNA form, the CDR3 reads TGTGCCAGCAGAACACTAGCGGGAGGGTCAGATACGCAGTATTTT.

The rearrangement uses TRBV21-1 and TRBJ2-1; TRBD1 is the table's D call and was not checked against the DNA. TRBV21-1 is given as a pseudogene. CDR3 size: 13 residues. The CDR3 nucleotides are TGTGCCAGCACCAGAGGACAGTTTCTTGAGCAGTTCTTC. Translated: CASTRGQFLEQFF.

This clone was detected a few times. The chain employs TRBV19 and TRBJ2-1; 7 bases line up with TRBD1. Trimming at V came to 8 bases and at J to 0 bases, leaving 4 bases not matched to a gene. CDR1 LNHDA and CDR2 SQIVND come from the germline V gene (reference sequence). The CDR3 is 14 residues long. The CDR3 reads CASSDRSSYNEQFF. In DNA form, the CDR3 reads TGTGCCAGTTCGGACAGGAGCTCCTACAATGAGCAGTTCTTC.

The chain's CDR3 is CASSRTGGNQPQHF. The DNA of the CDR3 is TGTGCCAGCAGCCGGACAGGGGGCAATCAGCCCCAGCATTTT. The chain combines TRBV7-2 with TRBJ1-5, with 9 nucleotides matching TRBD1. The CDR3 loop spans 14 amino acids. Trimming at V came to 5 bases and at J to 2 bases, leaving 1 base not matched to a gene. Germline V gene sequence: CDR1 SGHTA, CDR2 FQGNSA.

The table lists this clone with a few counts. The chain joins TRBV28 to TRBJ1-5; 10 nucleotides align to TRBD1. Germline V gene data show CDR1 as MDHEN and CDR2 as SYDVKM. Germline trimming cut 1 base from V and 2 bases from J; bases unmatched to any gene: 2. This CDR3 comprises 16 residues. In nucleotides, the CDR3 is TGTGCCAGCAGTTTATTGGGGACAGGGGGCAATCAGCCCCAGCATTTT. This gives the protein CASSLLGTGGNQPQHF.

This chain uses TRBV19 with TRBJ1-5, with D possibly matching TRBD1 (5 bases). The CDR3 has 14 residues. Germline V gives CDR1 LNHDA, CDR2 SQIVND (reference sequence). The V gene lost 8 bases and the J gene lost 0 bases, with 11 bases spanning the gap. CDR3 protein: CASGTIHSNQPQHF. As DNA, the CDR3 is TGTGCCAGTGGGACTATCCATAGCAATCAGCCCCAGCATTTT.

V and J are TRBV28 and TRBJ2-1; 8 bases are a match to TRBD1. This CDR3 contains 14 residues. V trimming: 6 bases; J trimming: 5 bases; junction bases outside the gene matches: 6. Germline values: CDR1 MDHEN, CDR2 SYDVKM. The CDR3: CASRHPTGDNEQFF. CDR3 sequence (DNA): TGTGCCAGCAGACACCCGACAGGGGACAATGAGCAGTTCTTC.

The chain has TRBV30 and TRBJ2-7; no firm D call. Between the trimmed V and J ends, which lost 5 bases and 11 bases, there was a span of 19 bases. The CDR3 totals 12 residues. Germline lookup yields CDR1 GTSNPN and CDR2 SVGIG (reference sequence). CDR3: CAWLRGDRSEYF. The CDR3 nucleotides are TGTGCCTGGCTAAGAGGAGACCGGAGCGAGTACTTC.

This clone was seen a few times. The J gene is TRBJ1-2, the V gene TRBV30; 8 bases map to TRBD1. Germline values: CDR1 GTSNPN, CDR2 SVGIG (reference sequence). The J segment lost 8 bases and the V segment lost 3 bases, leaving 11 bases of the junction unmatched. This CDR3 contains 14 residues. In DNA form, the CDR3 reads TGTGCCTGGAGCCCCTCTGGGGGGACAGGAGGCTACACCTTC. Encoded protein: CAWSPSGGTGGYTF.

A note on this clone: This likely comes from a read error, as the CDR3 has no conserved phenylalanine or tryptophan at its end. It is unclear where the CDR3 begins or ends on the DNA, so no DNA is shown, and the CDR3 is as TCRdb lists it. The genes are TRBV6-1 and TRBJ2-3; the table's D call TRBD2 went unverified against the DNA. The CDR3 comprises 9 residues, both ends counted. Per the germline V gene, CDR1 is MNHNS and CDR2 is SASEGT. The CDR3 is CASSIGLAG.

The CDR3 DNA reads TGTGCCAGCAGTTTCCGACCGGGACAGGGGCTATGGAAAGAAAAACTGTTTTTT. Translated, it gives CASSFRPGQGLWKEKLFF. The chain carries TRBV28 and TRBJ1-4, with TRBD1 matching over 10 bases. Unmatched junction bases numbered 15, after V lost 3 bases and J lost 8 bases. The germline V gene encodes CDR1 MDHEN and CDR2 SYDVKM. The CDR3 consists of 18 residues.

The V and J genes are TRBV5-6 and TRBJ2-1, with a weak D call TRBD2 (5 bases). This CDR3 has 14 amino acids. Per the germline V gene, CDR1 is SGHDT and CDR2 is YYEEEE. V lost 0 bases and J 10 bases, leaving 14 bases between the germline ends. CDR3 sequence (DNA): TGTGCCAGCAGCTTGGTATCGGGGTTTCGAGAGCAGTTCTTC. Translated, it gives CASSLVSGFREQFF.

V usage is TRBV29-1 and J usage is TRBJ2-2; no firm D call. CDR1 is SQVTM and CDR2 is ANQGSEA in the germline V gene. V lost 3 bases and J 5 bases, leaving 10 bases between the germline ends. CDR3 length: 13 residues. The CDR3 DNA follows: TGCAGCGTTGACCCTTCACTGACCGGGGAGCTGTTTTTT. Protein sequence: CSVDPSLTGELFF.

The chain links TRBV28 to TRBJ2-5, with TRBD2 identical over 9 bases. The V gene's germline CDR1 is MDHEN and CDR2 SYDVKM. The CDR3 sequence is 13 residues long. Germline trimming cut 8 bases from V and 5 bases from J; bases unmatched to any gene: 6. CDR3 coding DNA: TGTGCCAGCGGGCTAGCGGGGTGGGAGACCCAGTACTTC. Protein product: CASGLAGWETQYF.

The CDR3 sequence is CASSLAGRVSGYTF. The CDR3 DNA follows: TGTGCCAGCAGCTTGGCTGGGAGGGTGAGTGGCTACACCTTC. The rearrangement links TRBV5-4 to TRBJ1-2, with unresolved D. The V and J ends lost 0 bases and 7 bases respectively, with 13 bases between them. This CDR3 comprises 14 residues. CDR1 SGHNT and CDR2 YYREEE come from the germline V gene (reference sequence).

The chain combines TRBV30 with TRBJ2-7, with 8 nucleotides matching TRBD1. Germline CDR1 reads GTSNPN; CDR2 reads SVGIG (reference sequence). The V and J ends lost 4 bases and 0 bases, in that order; junction bases with no gene match: 8. The CDR3 has 15 amino acids. Here the CDR3 reads CAWNPGQAFSYEQYF. As DNA, the CDR3 is TGTGCCTGGAACCCGGGACAGGCTTTCTCCTACGAGCAGTACTTC.

This chain joins TRBV7-9 and TRBJ2-6; no clear D gene. Trimming shortened V by 6 bases and J by 0 bases, and 9 bases separated the two germline ends. The CDR3 length is 15 residues. Germline CDR1 reads SEHNR; CDR2 reads FQNEAQ (reference sequence). This CDR3 reads CASRSMSSGANVLTF. Written as DNA, the CDR3 is TGTGCCAGCAGGTCGATGAGCTCTGGGGCCAACGTCCTGACTTTC.

This clone was found once. This chain connects TRBV5-1 to TRBJ2-3; possibly TRBD1 for D (5 bases). CDR3 length: 15 residues. Looked up from germline, CDR1 is SGHRS and CDR2 is YFSETQ. Trimming took off 7 bases at V and 4 bases at J, with 19 bases between the two ends. The CDR3 loop reads CASGTTVGRADTQYF. The CDR3 DNA follows: TGCGCCAGCGGTACGACAGTGGGTAGGGCAGATACGCAGTATTTT. The full variable domain, with the rest looked up from reference TRBV5-1 and TRBJ2-3, is KAGVTQTPRYLIKTRGQQVTLSCSPISGHRSVSWYQQTPGQGLQFLFEYFSETQRNKGNFPGRFSGRQFSNSRSEMNVSTLELGDSALYLCASGTTVGRADTQYFGPGTRLTVL.

CDR3 protein: CAISVTGVEQYF. The CDR3 DNA reads TGTGCCATCAGCGTGACAGGGGTGGAGCAGTACTTC. The chain employs TRBV10-3 and TRBJ2-7; 8 bases are shared with TRBD1. CDR1 is ENHRY, CDR2 SYGVKD, per germline. This CDR3 spans 12 amino acids. The J segment lost 7 bases and the V segment lost 6 bases, leaving 5 bases of the junction unmatched.

The rearrangement links TRBV28 to TRBJ1-2, with 8 positions matching TRBD1. Germline values: CDR1 MDHEN, CDR2 SYDVKM. V shed 6 bases, J shed 4 bases, and the junction held 7 bases outside the gene matches. The CDR3 length is 14 residues. CDR3 amino acids: CASRAWGQAYGYTF. The CDR3 DNA sequence: TGTGCCAGCAGAGCCTGGGGACAGGCCTATGGCTACACCTTC.

A few counts support this clone. This chain links TRBV6-1 with TRBJ2-2; 10 nucleotides line up with TRBD1. The CDR3 covers 14 residues. The V gene's germline CDR1 is MNHNS and CDR2 SASEGT. V lost 6 bases, J lost 3 bases, and 1 base stayed unmatched. CDR3 sequence (DNA): TGTGCCAGCAGGGGGACAGGGGACACCGGGGAGCTGTTTTTT. Its protein is CASRGTGDTGELFF.

The V gene is TRBV7-2, the J gene TRBJ2-1; 12 nucleotides line up with TRBD2. Germline CDR1 is SGHTA and CDR2 is FQGNSA. Germline trimming cut 5 bases from V and 6 bases from J; bases unmatched to any gene: 5. CDR3 length: 15 residues. The CDR3 loop reads CASSPELAGGNEQFF. The CDR3 DNA reads as TGTGCCAGCAGCCCGGAACTAGCGGGAGGCAATGAGCAGTTCTTC. Full variable domain (outside the CDR3, taken from reference TRBV7-2 and TRBJ2-1): GAGVSQSPSNKVTEKGKDVELRCDPISGHTALYWYRQSLGQGLEFLIYFQGNSAPDKSGLPSDRFSAERTGGSVSTLTIQRTQQEDSAVYLCASSPELAGGNEQFFGPGTRLTVL.

This clone has a handful of counts. CDR3 protein: CASSPPGVGTEAFF. The CDR3 DNA reads as TGTGCCAGCAGCCCCCCCGGGGTCGGCACTGAAGCTTTCTTT. The chain links TRBV5-4 to TRBJ1-1; D not certain. Trimming stripped 4 bases from V and 4 bases from J, with 14 bases between. Germline assignment: CDR1 SGHNT and CDR2 YYREEE (reference sequence). The CDR3 extends over 14 amino acids.

This clone has just one count. The chain recombines TRBV7-8 with TRBJ1-1; tentative D call: TRBD1 (6 bases). CDR1 is SGHVS and CDR2 is FQNEAQ in the germline V gene. The CDR3 contains 14 residues. The germline V and J ends were trimmed by 1 base and 10 bases, with 16 bases remaining between them. The CDR3, as DNA: TGTGCCAGCAGCTTAGTACGCAGGGGAAGAATAGCTTTCTTT. Its protein product is CASSLVRRGRIAFF.

The chain carries TRBV19 and TRBJ2-6, with a weak D call TRBD1 (7 bases). The V gene lost 7 bases and the J gene lost 0 bases, with 19 bases spanning the gap. CDR3 length: 18 amino acids. CDR1 and CDR2 (germline): LNHDA, SQIVND (reference sequence). The CDR3 bases are TGTGCCAGTACCAAAAGGGGGGACAGTTTCTCTGGGGCCAACGTCCTGACTTTC. It yields the protein CASTKRGDSFSGANVLTF.

This clone showed up many times. The V gene is TRBV6-5, the J gene TRBJ2-3; 11 bases map to TRBD2. Trimming removed 2 bases from V and 4 bases from J; junction bases left unmatched: 2. Germline CDR1 is MNHEY and CDR2 is SVGAGI. The CDR3 runs 15 residues. The CDR3 loop reads CASSYKLAGADTQYF. The CDR3 DNA reads as TGTGCCAGCAGTTACAAACTAGCGGGAGCAGATACGCAGTATTTT.

This clone was counted only a few times. The J gene is TRBJ1-1, the V gene TRBV6-1, with a possible D match to TRBD1 (6 bases). CDR3 length: 13 amino acids. V was pared by 10 bases and J by 0 bases, with 12 bases between. Germline loops: CDR1 MNHNS, CDR2 SASEGT. CDR3 in amino acids: CATQGRMNTEAFF. In nucleotides, the CDR3 is TGTGCCACCCAGGGGCGGATGAACACTGAAGCTTTCTTT.